These 32 T cell receptor beta chains originate from one sample sequenced in a study of blood T cell repertoires in COVID-19. Here immunoSEQ multiplex PCR was the method, and the copy in TCRdb shows in-frame clones only, minus some. The table has around 100,000 clones, 84% seen once. Sequenced sample: peripheral blood. These receptors were taken from a human donor in a cohort sampled during active COVID-19.

This chain connects TRBV2 to TRBJ1-2; D gene unclear. Between the trimmed V and J ends, which lost 0 bases and 12 bases, there was a span of 14 bases. Germline V lookup: CDR1 SNHLY, CDR2 FYNNEI. The CDR3 is 13 amino acids. CDR3 nucleotide sequence: TGTGCCAGCAGTGAAGCTGTGACAAATCCTGACACCTTC. Amino acids: CASSEAVTNPDTF.

This clone showed up just a few times. The chain couples TRBV5-4 to TRBJ2-7, with a weak D call TRBD1 (6 bases). V lost 4 bases and J 3 bases, leaving 20 bases between the germline ends. CDR3 size: 16 residues. Germline assignment: CDR1 SGHNT and CDR2 YYREEE (reference sequence). The CDR3: CASSPDGGVFDYEQYF. CDR3 nucleotides: TGTGCCAGCAGCCCTGATGGGGGCGTCTTTGACTACGAGCAGTACTTC.

The chain recombines TRBV27 with TRBJ1-6; D is undetermined. Trimming took 6 bases from V and 6 from J, leaving 12 bases between them. The CDR3 loop spans 14 amino acids. Germline values: CDR1 MNHEY, CDR2 SMNVEV (reference sequence). CDR3 in DNA: TGTGCCAGCAGGAGCTCCCCGTTTAATTCACCCCTCCACTTT. Amino acids: CASRSSPFNSPLHF.

This clone has more than one count but fewer than ten. This chain links TRBV7-9 with TRBJ1-5, with D perhaps matching TRBD1 (6 bases). The V end was cut by 4 bases, the J end by 5 bases, with 6 bases between. This CDR3 contains 12 residues. Germline V gives CDR1 SEHNR, CDR2 FQNEAQ (reference sequence). The CDR3 region is CASSSGDQPQHF. The CDR3 region has the DNA TGTGCCAGCAGCTCAGGGGATCAGCCCCAGCATTTT.

The chain couples TRBV7-2 to TRBJ1-2; D perhaps matches TRBD1 (6 bases). CDR1 and CDR2 from the germline V gene are SGHTA and FQGNSA. The CDR3 sequence is 10 residues long. V was shortened by 4 bases and J by 12 bases, with 9 bases between the two germline ends. CDR3 residues: CASSYRDHTF. CDR3 in DNA: TGTGCCAGCAGCTACAGGGACCACACCTTC.

The rearrangement links TRBV11-3 to TRBJ1-2; 9 nucleotides match TRBD1. The germline V gene encodes CDR1 SGHNT and CDR2 YENEEA. After removal of 0 bases from V and 0 bases from J, the junction contained 5 bases not matched to a gene. The CDR3 consists of 17 residues. In DNA, the CDR3 is TGTGCCAGCAGCTTAGATCGGCGGGACAGGGCTAACTATGGCTACACCTTC. This sequence encodes CASSLDRRDRANYGYTF.

The chain recombines TRBV5-5 with TRBJ2-4, with a tentative D call TRBD1 (7 bases). With 4 bases removed from V and 2 bases from J, the gap between germline ends came to 19 bases. The CDR3 consists of 17 residues. Germline V gene lookup returns CDR1 SGHKS and CDR2 YYEKEE (reference sequence). The CDR3 spells CASSARQGAGTKNIQYF. CDR3 coding DNA: TGTGCCAGCAGCGCACGACAGGGTGCGGGAACCAAAAACATTCAGTACTTC.

This chain connects TRBV19 to TRBJ1-2; 10 bases line up with TRBD1. Per germline, CDR1 LNHDA and CDR2 SQIVND (reference sequence). V gave up 3 bases and J gave up 6 bases; unmatched junction bases: 13. The CDR3 is 17 residues long. This CDR3 is CASSMAPGQGSKDGYTF. The CDR3 DNA is TGTGCCAGTAGTATGGCTCCGGGACAGGGGTCGAAGGATGGCTACACCTTC. The full variable domain, rest sourced from reference TRBV19 and TRBJ1-2, is DGGITQSPKYLFRKEGQNVTLSCEQNLNHDAMYWYRQDPGQGLRLIYYSQIVNDFQKGDIAEGYSVSREKKESFPLTVTSAQKNPTAFYLCASSMAPGQGSKDGYTFGSGTRLTVV.

A single count supports this clone. The chain combines TRBV4-3 with TRBJ1-1; 9 bases are shared with TRBD1. V dropped 8 bases and J dropped 3; count of bases not matched to a gene: 4. The CDR3 length is 13 residues. Germline CDR1 LGHNA, CDR2 YSLEER. The CDR3 bases are TGCGCCAGCGCTAGACAGGGGGACACTGAAGCTTTCTTT. Translation gives CASARQGDTEAFF.

This chain joins TRBV7-3 and TRBJ1-1; D gene uncertain. The CDR3 totals 13 residues. Looked up from germline, CDR1 is SGHTA and CDR2 is FQGTGA. V was clipped by 5 bases and J by 1 base, with 8 bases between them. The CDR3 DNA is TGTGCCAGCAGCCCATTCAAGAACACTGAAGCTTTCTTT. This encodes CASSPFKNTEAFF.

Worth noting for this clone: With a much larger clone just one base away, this may be a read error. J is TRBJ2-7 and V is TRBV5-5; possible D gene TRBD1, 6 bases. Trimming cost V 1 base and J 2 bases, with 7 bases left between them. This CDR3 has 13 residues. Germline CDR1 SGHKS, CDR2 YYEKEE (reference sequence). The DNA of the CDR3 is TGTGCCAGCAGCTTGCAGGGGCCCTACGAGCAGTACTTC. Amino acid sequence: CASSLQGPYEQYF.

V usage is TRBV7-6 and J usage is TRBJ2-7, with 9 bases fitting TRBD1. The CDR3 loop spans 15 amino acids. The J segment lost 2 bases and the V segment lost 5 bases, leaving 7 bases of the junction unmatched. Germline-derived CDR1 and CDR2 are SGHVS and FNYEAQ. The CDR3 DNA follows: TGTGCCAGCAGCCGCGGACAGGGGCCGGCCTACGAGCAGTACTTC. It translates to CASSRGQGPAYEQYF.

The CDR3 DNA reads as TGTGCCAGCAGCCGGACAGGGGGCGGGCAGCCCCAGCATTTT. Amino acid sequence: CASSRTGGGQPQHF. The chain couples TRBV7-9 to TRBJ1-5, with 11 bases fitting TRBD1. Germline V lookup: CDR1 SEHNR, CDR2 FQNEAQ (reference sequence). The ends lost 5 bases at V and 7 bases at J; junction bases unmatched: 4. The CDR3 is made up of 14 amino acids.

The chain employs TRBV16 and TRBJ2-6; a weak D match, TRBD2 (7 bases). V gave up 1 base and J gave up 4 bases, with 14 bases separating them. This CDR3 spans 17 amino acids. Germline CDR1 KGHSY, CDR2 FQNENV. In DNA form, the CDR3 reads TGTGCCAGCAGCCAATTTGGGGGGGCAACAGGGGCCAACGTCCTGACTTTC. Translation: CASSQFGGATGANVLTF. The entire variable domain, with the rest obtained from reference TRBV16 and TRBJ2-6, is as follows: GEEVAQTPKHLVRGEGQKAKLYCAPIKGHSYVFWYQQVLKNEFKFLISFQNENVFDETGMPKERFSAKCLPNSPCSLEIQATKLEDSAVYFCASSQFGGATGANVLTFGAGSRLTVL.

This chain links TRBV5-1 with TRBJ2-3; the match to TRBD2 covers 11 bases. The CDR3 spans 17 residues. CDR1 SGHRS and CDR2 YFSETQ come from the germline V gene. Trimming cost V 4 bases and J 2 bases; bases outside gene matches: 9. CDR3 in amino acids: CASSLNPSGGYTDTQYF. The CDR3 region has the DNA TGCGCCAGCAGCCTGAACCCTAGCGGGGGGTACACAGATACGCAGTATTTT.

This chain connects TRBV19 to TRBJ1-1; 8 bases are shared with TRBD1. There are 16 residues in the CDR3. Germline CDR1 and CDR2: LNHDA and SQIVND (reference sequence). J gave up 0 bases and V 5 bases, and 8 bases lay outside the gene matches. CDR3 in DNA: TGTGCCAGTAGTTCAGGACAGGGTTATATGAACACTGAAGCTTTCTTT. Translated: CASSSGQGYMNTEAFF.

V and J are TRBV18 and TRBJ2-2; no clear D gene. Germline CDR1 is KGHSH and CDR2 is LQKENI. CDR3 length: 16 amino acids. V was trimmed by 1 base and J by 0 bases, leaving 9 bases between them. This CDR3 is CASSPHPPANTGELFF. In DNA, the CDR3 is TGTGCCAGCTCACCACATCCCCCGGCGAACACCGGGGAGCTGTTTTTT.

The V gene is TRBV11-2, the J gene TRBJ2-5, with 14 bases lining up with TRBD2. The V gene's germline CDR1 is SGHAT and CDR2 FQNNGV. Unmatched junction bases numbered 6, after V lost 5 bases and J lost 4 bases. The CDR3 sequence is 16 residues long. The CDR3 DNA sequence: TGTGCCAGCAGCGCAGGACTAGCGGGGGGCATAGAGACCCAGTACTTC. Its translation: CASSAGLAGGIETQYF. The full variable domain, its missing parts supplied by reference TRBV11-2 and TRBJ2-5, is EAGVAQSPRYKIIEKRQSVAFWCNPISGHATLYWYQQILGQGPKLLIQFQNNGVVDDSQLPKDRFSAERLKGVDSTLKIQPAKLEDSAVYLCASSAGLAGGIETQYFGPGTRLLVL.

V and J are TRBV19 and TRBJ2-1; TRBD2 matches at 14 bases. This CDR3 contains 18 residues. Germline V gene lookup returns CDR1 LNHDA and CDR2 SQIVND (reference sequence). The V gene end was trimmed by 4 bases and the J gene end by 5 bases; junction bases not matched to a gene: 10. The CDR3 DNA follows: TGTGCCAGTAGTACTCTCTCCCGGGGACTAGCGGGGGACAATGAGCAGTTCTTC. This gives the protein CASSTLSRGLAGDNEQFF.

The chain is built from TRBV18 and TRBJ2-2, with 9 bases that match TRBD1. Germline values: CDR1 KGHSH, CDR2 LQKENI. V dropped 2 bases and J dropped 0; count of bases not matched to a gene: 1. The CDR3 is 16 residues long. Here the CDR3 reads CASSPRTGANTGELFF. CDR3 bases: TGTGCCAGCTCACCAAGGACAGGGGCGAACACCGGGGAGCTGTTTTTT.

In its sample, this clone was seen a few times. CDR3 nucleotides: TGTGCCACCAGCAGAGAGGGTTCGAGGCAGCCCCAGCATTTT. Its protein product is CATSREGSRQPQHF. V usage is TRBV15 and J usage is TRBJ1-5, with D unresolved. V shed 0 bases and J shed 7 bases, with 10 bases lying between them. Looked up from germline, CDR1 is LNHNV and CDR2 is YYDKDF (reference sequence). The CDR3 has 14 amino acids.

The J gene is TRBJ2-5, the V gene TRBV6-1; 7 bases are a match to TRBD2. The CDR3 is 14 amino acids. Germline CDR1 reads MNHNS; CDR2 reads SASEGT. Trimming cost V 3 bases and J 2 bases; bases outside gene matches: 3. The chain's CDR3 is CASSDGGGQETQYF. CDR3 coding DNA: TGTGCCAGCAGTGACGGCGGGGGACAAGAGACCCAGTACTTC.

V and J are TRBV5-1 and TRBJ2-5, with 9 bases aligning to TRBD2. CDR3 length: 16 amino acids. The trim removed 1 base at V and 4 bases at J, leaving 8 bases unmatched. Germline values: CDR1 SGHRS, CDR2 YFSETQ. The CDR3 sequence is CASSLMASGVGETQYF. CDR3 sequence (DNA): TGCGCCAGCAGCTTGATGGCTAGCGGGGTGGGAGAGACCCAGTACTTC.

V is TRBV7-2 and J is TRBJ2-7, with TRBD1 as a possible D gene (6 bases). From germline, CDR1 is SGHTA and CDR2 FQGNSA. The CDR3 is made up of 15 amino acids. V shed 2 bases and J shed 4 bases, with 15 bases lying between them. Here the CDR3 reads CASSLLQGPSYEQYF. As DNA, the CDR3 is TGTGCCAGCAGCTTACTGCAGGGGCCCTCATACGAGCAGTACTTC.

The genes are TRBV10-3 and TRBJ2-6, with TRBD1 identical over 8 bases. CDR1 and CDR2 (germline): ENHRY, SYGVKD. After removal of 6 bases from V and 2 bases from J, the junction contained 9 bases not matched to a gene. CDR3 length equals 17 residues. The CDR3 is CAISPRGQGTGANVLTF. The DNA for the CDR3 is TGTGCCATCAGCCCCCGCGGACAGGGAACTGGGGCCAACGTCCTGACTTTC.

The chain carries TRBV19 and TRBJ2-7, with 7 bases that match TRBD1. The CDR3 runs 15 residues. Per the germline V gene, CDR1 is LNHDA and CDR2 is SQIVND (reference sequence). J gave up 5 bases and V 5 bases, and 12 bases lay outside the gene matches. The CDR3 nucleotides read TGTGCCAGTAGTCCCGGGGACAGCTTGCTCCACGAGCAGTACTTC. It yields the protein CASSPGDSLLHEQYF.

The genes are TRBV18 and TRBJ1-6, with 8 bases that match TRBD1. V was clipped by 6 bases and J by 13 bases; unmatched bases: 5. Germline CDR1 reads KGHSH; CDR2 reads LQKENI. The CDR3 has 12 residues. CDR3 DNA sequence: TGTGCCAGCTCTCCGGACAGGGCGCCCCTCCACTTT. Translating gives CASSPDRAPLHF.

The chain employs TRBV15 and TRBJ1-5; maybe TRBD1 (5 bases). The CDR3 length is 15 residues. V was cut by 5 bases and J by 7 bases, with 18 bases left in between. CDR1 LNHNV and CDR2 YYDKDF come from the germline V gene (reference sequence). CDR3: CATSAQGRGAQPQHF. The DNA of the CDR3 is TGTGCCACCAGCGCTCAGGGAAGGGGTGCCCAGCCCCAGCATTTT.

V and J are TRBV13 and TRBJ1-1; D remains ambiguous. CDR1 and CDR2 (germline): PRHDT, FYEKMQ (reference sequence). This CDR3 has 12 amino acids. V shed 4 bases and J shed 8 bases, with 11 bases lying between them. CDR3 region: CASSYYRGEAFF. The CDR3 DNA sequence: TGTGCCAGCAGCTACTACCGAGGGGAAGCTTTCTTT.

The chain has TRBV5-1 and TRBJ2-7, with 7 bases aligning to TRBD1. Germline CDR1 is SGHRS and CDR2 is YFSETQ. The CDR3 has 14 amino acids. The V gene end was trimmed by 4 bases and the J gene end by 0 bases; junction bases not matched to a gene: 4. The DNA of the CDR3 is TGCGCCAGCAGCAACAGGGGTGCCTCCTACGAGCAGTACTTC. Encoded protein: CASSNRGASYEQYF.

The chain combines TRBV19 with TRBJ2-4, with D possibly being TRBD1 (5 bases). The germline gives CDR1 LNHDA, CDR2 SQIVND (reference sequence). This CDR3 region has 15 residues. V dropped 7 bases and J dropped 3 bases, with 16 bases sitting between them. DNA of the CDR3: TGTGCCAGTATCGGTGGCAGGGCTGACAAAAACATTCAGTACTTC. It is translated as CASIGGRADKNIQYF. Combining the CDR3 with reference TRBV19 and TRBJ2-4 gives the whole variable domain DGGITQSPKYLFRKEGQNVTLSCEQNLNHDAMYWYRQDPGQGLRLIYYSQIVNDFQKGDIAEGYSVSREKKESFPLTVTSAQKNPTAFYLCASIGGRADKNIQYFGAGTRLSVL.

This clone was seen only once. The chain is built from TRBV7-2 and TRBJ2-1; the match to TRBD2 covers 9 bases. The CDR3 spans 14 residues. V lost 3 bases to trimming and J lost 7 bases; unmatched junction nucleotides: 4. Germline V gives CDR1 SGHTA, CDR2 FQGNSA. The CDR3 loop reads CASSFGGGANEQFF. For the CDR3, the DNA is TGTGCCAGCAGCTTTGGCGGGGGGGCAAATGAGCAGTTCTTC.